A selection of T cell receptor beta chains follows, all from one sample in a study of blood T cell repertoires in COVID-19. TCRdb's copy holds only in-frame clones and misses some; the assay was immunoSEQ multiplex PCR. The sample yields approximately 260,000 clones, about 87% seen once. The sample comprised peripheral blood. The receptors shown here come from a woman in her thirties or forties with acute or convalescent COVID-19. Both conserved end residues are part of each CDR3. A D gene is named only where the DNA matches it firmly. Expanded clones get a size class; other rows say once, few or many, or leave the size out.

clone_size,j_call,v_call,d_call,cdr3_aa,cdr3_nt
NA,TRBJ2-1,TRBV7-9,TRBD2,CASSTLAGDYNEQFF,TGTGCCAGCAGCACCCTAGCGGGGGACTACAATGAGCAGTTCTTC
NA,TRBJ1-2,TRBV30,NA,CAWNAVYGYTF,TGTGCCTGGAATGCAGTCTATGGCTACACCTTC
NA,TRBJ1-1,TRBV9,TRBD1,CASSAQGSMNTEAFF,TGTGCCAGCAGCGCACAGGGGAGCATGAACACTGAAGCTTTCTTT
NA,TRBJ1-5,TRBV24-1,TRBD1,CATRDTGVAAPQHF,TGTGCCACCAGGGACACAGGGGTAGCGGCGCCCCAGCATTTT
NA,TRBJ1-2,TRBV19,NA,CASSMGQYYGYTF,TGTGCCAGTAGTATGGGGCAGTACTATGGCTACACCTTC
NA,TRBJ1-3,TRBV5-1,TRBD1,CASSPQGVSGNTIYF,TGCGCCAGCAGCCCCCAGGGGGTATCTGGAAACACCATATATTTT
once,TRBJ1-4,TRBV3-1/TRBV3-2,TRBD1,CASSRQGRGEKLFF,TGTGCCAGCAGCCGACAGGGGAGGGGTGAAAAACTGTTTTTT
NA,TRBJ1-2,TRBV7-5,NA,CARSLVKGADGYTF,TGTGCCAGAAGCTTAGTCAAGGGGGCGGATGGCTACACCTTC
NA,TRBJ1-2,TRBV18,NA,CASSPGGGRSGYTF,TGTGCCAGCTCACCCGGGGGGGGCCGGAGTGGCTACACCTTC
few,TRBJ1-3,TRBV5-4,NA,CASSLGGFSGNTIYF,TGTGCCAGCAGCTTGGGAGGATTTTCAGGAAACACCATATATTTT
NA,TRBJ2-1,TRBV30,NA,CAWRGAFSGEQFF,TGTGCCTGGAGGGGGGCGTTTTCGGGTGAGCAGTTCTTC
once,TRBJ1-2,TRBV28,TRBD1,CASRATGGVSGYTF,TGTGCCAGCAGGGCCACAGGGGGCGTTTCTGGCTACACCTTC
NA,TRBJ1-1,TRBV5-1,TRBD1,CASSSSRTGGGVGNTEAFF,TGCGCCAGCAGCTCAAGCCGGACAGGGGGCGGAGTGGGGAACACTGAAGCTTTCTTT
NA,TRBJ1-5,TRBV6-4,NA,CASSPRVVLPGNQPQHF,TGTGCCAGCAGTCCCAGGGTGGTGCTGCCGGGCAATCAGCCCCAGCATTTT
NA,TRBJ1-6,TRBV4-1,NA,CASSQVQVSYNSPLHF,TGCGCCAGCAGCCAAGTGCAGGTTTCGTATAATTCACCCCTCCACTTT
NA,TRBJ1-2,TRBV7-2,TRBD1,CASSPGTGGLYGYTF,TGTGCCAGCAGCCCCGGGACAGGGGGCCTCTATGGCTACACCTTC
NA,TRBJ1-1,TRBV9,TRBD1,CASSEQGITEAFF,TGTGCCAGCAGCGAACAGGGGATCACTGAAGCTTTCTTT
NA,TRBJ1-3,TRBV6-1,NA,CASSAQYLGGLSGNTIYF,TGTGCCAGCAGTGCCCAATACCTGGGGGGACTCTCTGGAAACACCATATATTTT
NA,TRBJ1-1,TRBV5-5,NA,CASSSGIPVNTEAFF,TGTGCCAGCAGCTCGGGGATACCAGTGAACACTGAAGCTTTCTTT
NA,TRBJ1-1,TRBV28,NA,CASRPHWTEEVEAFF,TGTGCCAGCAGACCCCATTGGACAGAAGAAGTTGAAGCTTTCTTT
once,TRBJ2-5,TRBV11-2,NA,CASSLRAGETQYF,TGTGCCAGCAGCTTACGGGCAGGGGAGACCCAGTACTTC
NA,TRBJ2-2,TRBV7-8,TRBD1,CASILTGENTGELFF,TGTGCCAGCATCCTTACAGGGGAGAACACCGGGGAGCTGTTTTTT
NA,TRBJ1-1,TRBV4-1,TRBD1,CASSQPPVRGPGAFF,TGCGCCAGCAGCCAACCCCCGGTGAGGGGGCCGGGAGCTTTCTTT
NA,TRBJ2-3,TRBV5-4,NA,CASSPKTRGSGDTQYF,TGTGCCAGCAGCCCCAAGACTAGAGGCTCAGGAGATACGCAGTATTTT
NA,TRBJ1-5,TRBV2,NA,CASSSQGLNQPQHF,TGTGCCAGCAGTTCGCAGGGGCTAAATCAGCCCCAGCATTTT
NA,TRBJ1-2,TRBV4-2,TRBD1,CASSLDRGRGYTF,TGTGCCAGCAGCTTGGACAGGGGCAGGGGCTACACCTTC